Below, one T cell receptor (beta chain) is given with its context. Its antigen is unknown. This same CDR3 is encoded by further DNA sequences in the sample. CD45RO-negative, CCR7-positively selected cells formed the naive CD8 fraction, excluding terminally differentiated effector memory CD45RA+ cells. The donors were all Caucasian adults (living in Nashville, Tennessee). This sample is drawn from a study of shared clonotypes between healthy human individuals. Study context: CD4 naive and CD4 memory each took three plates per donor, while CD8 naive took two and CD8 memory one. Study-wide results and limits: Larger estimated richness was generally recorded for naive subsets relative to memory subsets.

The V and J ends lost 2 bases and 2 bases, in that order; junction bases with no gene match: 0. Germline V gene data show CDR1 as MNHEY and CDR2 as SMNVEV (reference sequence). There are 13 residues in the CDR3. Over several immunoSEQ plates, each subset's genomic DNA was distributed in even portions. Sequencing was performed with immunoSEQ multiplex PCR; in TCRdb, only in-frame clones are kept and a portion is missing. The sample includes about 2.1 million clones, around 93% of them seen just once. The TCR sequence derives from a man younger than 30 in good health. Some clones in this sample may be carry-over from other donors' samples. The chain carries TRBV27 and TRBJ2-7; 7 nucleotides line up with TRBD2. The sample was naive CD8+ T cells from PBMCs. CDR3 coding DNA: TGTGCCAGCAGTTTAGCGGGGGCCTACGAGCAGTACTTC. Protein sequence: CASSLAGAYEQYF.